A selection of T cell receptor beta chains follows, all from one sample in a study of blood T cell repertoires in COVID-19. Produced via immunoSEQ multiplex PCR; TCRdb's table is partial and in-frame only. The data hold roughly 200,000 clones, with roughly 90% observed a single time. Sequencing was done on a sample of peripheral blood. The receptors were sampled from a man younger than 35 with active or convalescent COVID-19. Both conserved end residues are part of each CDR3. D genes are given only for firm matches. Some rows mark clone size as missing; the rest say once, few, many or name a class of expanded clone.

NA,NA,TRBV5-4,TRBJ1-2,CASSLDRTNYGYTF,TGTGCCAGCAGCTTGGACAGGACTAACTATGGCTACACCTTC
TRBD1,NA,TRBV4-1,TRBJ2-3,CASSPGQGLGDTQYF,TGCGCCAGCAGCCCGGGACAGGGACTGGGAGATACGCAGTATTTT
NA,NA,TRBV6-5,TRBJ2-2,CASRQIGGELFF,TGTGCCAGCAGACAAATTGGCGGGGAGCTGTTTTTT
NA,few,TRBV6-6,TRBJ2-2,CASSPGVDGPGELFF,TGTGCCAGCAGCCCAGGGGTCGATGGTCCCGGGGAGCTGTTTTTT
NA,once,TRBV28,TRBJ1-5,CASSLRQGTQPQHF,TGTGCCAGCAGTTTACGCCAGGGCACTCAGCCCCAGCATTTT
NA,NA,TRBV4-1,TRBJ1-4,CASSWGMGAEKLFF,TGCGCCAGCAGCTGGGGGATGGGGGCGGAAAAACTGTTTTTT
NA,NA,TRBV30,TRBJ2-7,CAWSALQGYEQYF,TGTGCCTGGAGCGCCCTACAGGGCTACGAGCAGTACTTC
NA,NA,TRBV5-1,TRBJ2-1,CASSFLQEGNEQFF,TGCGCCAGCAGCTTCTTACAAGAGGGCAATGAGCAGTTCTTC
NA,NA,TRBV30,TRBJ1-2,CAWSVQGSPFSSLANYGYTF,TGTGCCTGGAGTGTACAGGGATCGCCTTTTTCTTCGTTAGCTAACTATGGCTACACCTTC
TRBD1,NA,TRBV28,TRBJ2-5,CASSPRGQGRRVYQETQYF,TGTGCCAGCAGTCCCCGAGGACAGGGTCGCCGGGTATATCAAGAGACCCAGTACTTC
TRBD1,NA,TRBV30,TRBJ1-6,CAWSVRNRGGSPLHF,TGTGCCTGGAGTGTACGGAACAGGGGAGGTTCACCCCTCCACTTT
NA,NA,TRBV7-3,TRBJ2-6,CASSLMSLTSGANVLTF,TGTGCCAGCAGCTTAATGTCACTTACCTCTGGGGCCAACGTCCTGACTTTC
NA,NA,TRBV30,TRBJ2-2,CAWSPTRGTGELFF,TGTGCCTGGAGTCCAACCAGAGGCACCGGGGAGCTGTTTTTT
NA,NA,TRBV7-3,TRBJ1-3,CASSPSGGWAGNTIYF,TGTGCCAGCAGCCCGTCGGGGGGCTGGGCTGGAAACACCATATATTTT
NA,once,TRBV6-2/TRBV6-3,TRBJ1-5,CASSYIGVQPQHF,TGTGCCAGCAGTTACATAGGAGTGCAGCCCCAGCATTTT
NA,NA,TRBV6-1,TRBJ2-3,CASSELSTTDTQYF,TGTGCCAGCAGTGAACTAAGCACCACAGATACGCAGTATTTT
NA,NA,TRBV15,TRBJ1-1,CATSRDGRGFTEAFF,TGTGCCACCAGCAGAGATGGAAGGGGATTCACTGAAGCTTTCTTT
NA,NA,TRBV18,TRBJ1-1,CASSPGSPLVNTEAFF,TGTGCCAGCTCACCAGGGAGCCCCTTGGTCAACACTGAAGCTTTCTTT
NA,NA,TRBV11-3,TRBJ2-5,CASSLGGGRKETQYF,TGTGCCAGCAGCTTAGGGGGGGGCAGGAAAGAGACCCAGTACTTC
NA,NA,TRBV12-3/TRBV12-4,TRBJ1-1,CASRGGQNTEAFF,TGTGCCAGCAGGGGAGGACAGAACACTGAAGCTTTCTTT
NA,NA,TRBV7-9,TRBJ1-4,CASSLGETTNEKLFF,TGTGCCAGCAGCTTGGGCGAGACAACTAATGAAAAACTGTTTTTT
NA,NA,TRBV24-1,TRBJ1-1,CATSGPPGRNTEAFF,TGTGCCACCAGTGGCCCGCCAGGCAGAAACACTGAAGCTTTCTTT
TRBD1,NA,TRBV3-1/TRBV3-2,TRBJ1-3,CASSRGTVPGNTIYF,TGTGCCAGCAGCCGTGGGACAGTCCCTGGAAACACCATATATTTT
TRBD2,NA,TRBV4-2,TRBJ2-3,CASSPGTSGSTDTQYF,TGTGCCAGCAGCCCCGGGACTAGCGGGAGCACAGATACGCAGTATTTT
TRBD1,NA,TRBV19,TRBJ1-5,CASSLTQGGQPQHF,TGTGCCAGTAGTTTAACACAGGGGGGACAGCCCCAGCATTTT
TRBD2,NA,TRBV9,TRBJ2-7,CASSVDVSGGPLGEQYF,TGTGCCAGCAGCGTAGATGTATCGGGGGGACCCCTCGGAGAGCAGTACTTC
NA,NA,TRBV4-2,TRBJ1-1,CASSQADLTGNLVDTEAFF,TGTGCCAGCAGCCAAGCCGATCTCACAGGGAATTTGGTCGACACTGAAGCTTTCTTT
NA,NA,TRBV5-1,TRBJ2-3,CASRPTQGSTDTQYF,TGCGCCAGCAGACCGACACAGGGCTCTACAGATACGCAGTATTTT
NA,NA,TRBV30,TRBJ1-6,CAWSVRGFAFGVPGIGSPLHF,TGTGCCTGGAGTGTACGGGGGTTCGCGTTTGGGGTTCCCGGTATAGGATCACCCCTCCACTTT
NA,NA,TRBV3-1/TRBV3-2,TRBJ1-2,CASSQAGARGYTF,TGTGCCAGCAGCCAAGCAGGGGCACGTGGCTACACCTTC
NA,NA,TRBV18,TRBJ1-1,CASSPPGLNTEAFF,TGTGCCAGCTCACCACCGGGCCTAAACACTGAAGCTTTCTTT